The 28 T cell receptor beta chains listed next were all sequenced from one sample in a study of identifying expanded T cells in peripheral blood (dated by TCRdb to between 2018 and 2021). The library was built by means of the immunoSEQ multiplex PCR assay. TCRdb took over this immuneACCESS table, retaining in-frame rearrangements with V and J assigned. Such tables are incomplete; in checked studies, under half of the missing clones stem from an unresolved V gene, and the remainder is unexplained. In all, the sample holds about 58,000 clones, and roughly 87% of those were seen once. The ten biggest clones cover 3% to 4% of the sample. Material: blood. Source of these receptors: a person between 18 and 75 years old in good health.

The chain is built from TRBV28 and TRBJ2-5; TRBD1 agrees at 7 bases. Trimming cost V 3 bases and J 2 bases; bases outside gene matches: 0. CDR3 length: 13 amino acids. The germline V gene has CDR1 MDHEN and CDR2 SYDVKM. The CDR3 DNA follows: TGTGCCAGCAGTTTGGGACAGCAAGAGACCCAGTACTTC. This gives the protein CASSLGQQETQYF.

The chain has TRBV7-2 and TRBJ2-7, with 12 nucleotides matching TRBD1. The V gene's germline CDR1 is SGHTA and CDR2 FQGNSA. With V trimmed by 5 bases and J by 3 bases, 5 bases remained unmatched. The length of the CDR3 is 15 residues. The CDR3 loop reads CASSPRDRGHYEQYF. DNA of the CDR3: TGTGCCAGCAGCCCTCGGGACAGGGGGCACTACGAGCAGTACTTC.

The CDR3 loop is CASTGRAASPGELFF. The CDR3 DNA sequence: TGTGCCAGCACGGGTAGAGCGGCCTCCCCCGGGGAGCTGTTTTTT. V usage is TRBV7-2 and J usage is TRBJ2-2, with a weak D call TRBD2 (5 bases). Germline assignment: CDR1 SGHTA and CDR2 FQGNSA. V gave up 7 bases and J gave up 6 bases, with 18 bases separating them. This CDR3 is 15 amino acids long. Supplemented by reference TRBV7-2 and TRBJ2-2, the full variable domain reads GAGVSQSPSNKVTEKGKDVELRCDPISGHTALYWYRQSLGQGLEFLIYFQGNSAPDKSGLPSDRFSAERTGGSVSTLTIQRTQQEDSAVYLCASTGRAASPGELFFGEGSRLTVL.

The genes are TRBV4-3 and TRBJ2-1, with D perhaps being TRBD1 or TRBD2 (5 bases each). The CDR3 is 15 residues long. Germline-derived CDR1 and CDR2 are LGHNA and YSLEER. V was clipped by 0 bases and J by 10 bases, with 16 bases between them. In DNA, the CDR3 is TGCGCCAGCAGCCAAGAACCCGAGGGGATCAACGAGCAGTTCTTC. This sequence encodes CASSQEPEGINEQFF.

This clone was recorded once. V gene TRBV28 combines with J gene TRBJ1-2; the D is unclear. Per the germline V gene, CDR1 is MDHEN and CDR2 is SYDVKM. The V gene lost 3 bases and the J gene lost 8 bases, with 10 bases spanning the gap. The CDR3 loop spans 12 amino acids. CDR3: CASSFGPEGYTF. The CDR3 DNA reads as TGTGCCAGCAGTTTCGGGCCGGAGGGCTACACCTTC.

The chain links TRBV4-3 to TRBJ2-1; D is uncertain. Trimming stripped 1 base from V and 5 bases from J, with 9 bases between. The CDR3 contains 14 residues. The germline gives CDR1 LGHNA, CDR2 YSLEER. The CDR3 spells CASSQGLPNNEQFF. CDR3 nucleotides: TGCGCCAGCAGCCAAGGCCTACCTAACAATGAGCAGTTCTTC.

V usage is TRBV19 and J usage is TRBJ2-1; 9 bases are shared with TRBD1. The V segment lost 5 bases and the J segment 7 bases; nucleotides outside the gene matches: 9. CDR3 length: 15 amino acids. Germline assignment: CDR1 LNHDA and CDR2 SQIVND (reference sequence). The DNA for the CDR3 is TGTGCCAGTAGTCTGCCGGGGACAGGGTGGAATGAGCAGTTCTTC. Encoded protein: CASSLPGTGWNEQFF.

This chain uses TRBV14 with TRBJ2-6; D is undetermined. The CDR3 contains 14 residues. V was clipped by 3 bases and J by 4 bases, with 7 bases between them. Germline V gives CDR1 SGHDN, CDR2 FVKESK. The CDR3 coding sequence is TGTGCCAGCAGCCAGGCCTCCGGGGCCAACGTCCTGACTTTC. This sequence encodes CASSQASGANVLTF.

The rearrangement links TRBV6-6 to TRBJ2-3; 8 nucleotides align to TRBD2. Germline CDR1 reads MNHNY; CDR2 reads SVGAGI (reference sequence). The CDR3 sequence is 16 residues long. V shed 8 bases, J shed 8 bases, and the junction held 18 bases outside the gene matches. The CDR3 DNA reads as TGTGCCAGCTGGAGTACCCGGACTAGCTGGAGGGGTACGCAGTATTTT. As protein: CASWSTRTSWRGTQYF.

The CDR3 nucleotides are TGTGCCTGGTCTACACCGGGACAGGGGGCAGATACGCAGTATTTT. As protein: CAWSTPGQGADTQYF. The chain employs TRBV30 and TRBJ2-3, with 11 bases fitting TRBD1. V was clipped by 5 bases and J by 4 bases; unmatched bases: 8. The V gene's germline CDR1 is GTSNPN and CDR2 SVGIG (reference sequence). The CDR3 loop spans 15 amino acids.

This chain uses TRBV27 with TRBJ2-1; possible D gene TRBD2, 6 bases. Germline V gene sequence: CDR1 MNHEY, CDR2 SMNVEV (reference sequence). Trimming took off 5 bases at V and 4 bases at J, with 21 bases between the two ends. The CDR3 contains 17 residues. CDR3 DNA: TGTGCCAGCAGTCCATCCCAAGCGGGCAACCTTTACAATGAGCAGTTCTTC. It translates to CASSPSQAGNLYNEQFF.

This clone appeared once. The chain joins TRBV27 to TRBJ2-5; a weak D match, TRBD2 (6 bases). Trimming took 3 bases from V and 5 from J, leaving 16 bases between them. Germline CDR1 MNHEY, CDR2 SMNVEV (reference sequence). The CDR3 runs to 15 residues. In nucleotides, the CDR3 is TGTGCCAGCAGTTTCCGCTCGGGAGTGACGGAGACCCAGTACTTC. Its translation is CASSFRSGVTETQYF.

The chain is built from TRBV19 and TRBJ2-3, with a weak D call TRBD2 (7 bases). Trimming cost V 4 bases and J 10 bases, with 15 bases left between them. The CDR3 contains 13 residues. CDR1 LNHDA and CDR2 SQIVND come from the germline V gene (reference sequence). The CDR3 is CASSSSKGGAQYF. CDR3 DNA sequence: TGTGCCAGTAGTAGCTCCAAGGGGGGGGCGCAGTATTTT.

The chain uses TRBV5-1 and TRBJ2-1; 9 nucleotides agree with TRBD2. This CDR3 is built from 16 residues. The germline V gene encodes CDR1 SGHRS and CDR2 YFSETQ. After removal of 6 bases from V and 7 bases from J, the junction contained 14 bases not matched to a gene. The CDR3 loop reads CASTPGVAGVENEQFF. CDR3 nucleotides: TGCGCCAGCACCCCCGGGGTAGCGGGAGTGGAAAATGAGCAGTTCTTC.

The chain links TRBV10-1 to TRBJ2-7; D is undetermined. This CDR3 has 16 amino acids. Trimming removed 10 bases at V and 2 bases at J, with 24 bases between. Germline loops: CDR1 WNHNN, CDR2 SYGVQD (reference sequence). CDR3 sequence (DNA): TGCGCCATCACGCCCCCGAACCTCACCTTGACCTACGAGCAGTACTTC. Amino acid sequence: CAITPPNLTLTYEQYF.

The chain has TRBV5-6 and TRBJ2-6, with D possibly being TRBD1 (6 bases). V was cut by 1 base and J by 0 bases, with 8 bases left in between. This CDR3 is built from 16 residues. The germline gives CDR1 SGHDT, CDR2 YYEEEE. Written as DNA, the CDR3 is TGTGCCAGCAGCTTGTTGGGGGCCTCTGGGGCCAACGTCCTGACTTTC. Its translation is CASSLLGASGANVLTF. The entire variable domain, with the rest obtained from reference TRBV5-6 and TRBJ2-6, is as follows: DAGVTQSPTHLIKTRGQQVTLRCSPKSGHDTVSWYQQALGQGPQFIFQYYEEEERQRGNFPDRFSGHQFPNYSSELNVNALLLGDSALYLCASSLLGASGANVLTFGAGSRLTVL.

The V gene is TRBV5-1, the J gene TRBJ2-7, with D perhaps matching TRBD1 (6 bases). Trimming stripped 4 bases from V and 0 bases from J, with 17 bases between. Germline loops: CDR1 SGHRS, CDR2 YFSETQ. The CDR3 runs to 16 residues. CDR3 in DNA: TGCGCCAGCAGCCCCGCCAGGTCAGGGGACTCCTACGAGCAGTACTTC. The encoded protein is CASSPARSGDSYEQYF.

The chain is built from TRBV5-8 and TRBJ2-1; the match to TRBD2 covers 13 bases. Germline trimming cut 3 bases from V and 5 bases from J; bases unmatched to any gene: 2. Germline V gene lookup returns CDR1 SGHTS and CDR2 YDEGEE. The CDR3 runs to 15 residues. For the CDR3, the DNA is TGTGCCAGCAGCTCCGGGACTAGCGGGAACAATGAGCAGTTCTTC. Protein: CASSSGTSGNNEQFF.

This sequence joins TRBV7-8 and TRBJ1-1, with unresolved D. Germline CDR1 reads SGHVS; CDR2 reads FQNEAQ. This CDR3 has 15 residues. Deletions cut 5 bases from V and 3 bases from J, with 16 bases between. CDR3 in amino acids: CASSPHMRADTEAFF. CDR3 bases: TGTGCCAGCAGCCCCCATATGAGGGCAGACACTGAAGCTTTCTTT.

In its sample, this clone was seen once. The chain recombines TRBV30 with TRBJ2-7; tentatively, D is TRBD1 or TRBD2 (5 bases each). Germline V gives CDR1 GTSNPN, CDR2 SVGIG (reference sequence). The CDR3 spans 10 residues. Trimming removed 5 bases from V and 13 bases from J, with 15 bases in between. CDR3 DNA sequence: TGTGCCTGGGGGACGACGGTAGTTTACTTC. Protein product: CAWGTTVVYF.

The V call is TRBV29-1, the J call TRBJ2-7, with D perhaps TRBD2 (6 bases). Germline assignment: CDR1 SQVTM and CDR2 ANQGSEA. The CDR3 covers 11 residues. Trimming removed 7 bases at V and 5 bases at J, with 12 bases between. CDR3 in DNA: TGCAGCGCCGCCTCTAGCGACGAGCAGTACTTC. Translated, it gives CSAASSDEQYF.

The J gene is TRBJ2-3, the V gene TRBV11-2; a weak D match, TRBD2 (5 bases). V was trimmed by 5 bases and J by 3 bases, leaving 24 bases between them. This CDR3 is 18 amino acids long. The germline V gene encodes CDR1 SGHAT and CDR2 FQNNGV. For the CDR3, the DNA is TGTGCCAGCAGCCACCAGCGGAAAGGCGAATATAGAACAGATACGCAGTATTTT. This translates into CASSHQRKGEYRTDTQYF.

V is TRBV30 and J is TRBJ1-2; the D is unclear. The germline CDR1 and CDR2 sequences are GTSNPN and SVGIG (reference sequence). Trimming stripped 1 base from V and 8 bases from J, with 8 bases between. The CDR3 contains 11 residues. The CDR3 loop reads CAWSDMGGYTF. The CDR3, as DNA: TGTGCCTGGAGTGACATGGGGGGCTACACCTTC. Together with reference TRBV30 and TRBJ1-2, the CDR3 gives the full variable domain: SQTIHQWPATLVQPVGSPLSLECTVEGTSNPNLYWYRQAAGRGLQLLFYSVGIGQISSEVPQNLSASRPQDRQFILSSKKLLLSDSGFYLCAWSDMGGYTFGSGTRLTVV.

V is TRBV11-2 and J is TRBJ2-7, with unresolved D. V shed 2 bases and J shed 3 bases, with 14 bases lying between them. Germline CDR1 reads SGHAT; CDR2 reads FQNNGV. The CDR3 consists of 15 residues. CDR3 sequence (DNA): TGTGCCAGCAGCTTATCGCTGGGAACCGGCTACGAGCAGTACTTC. It yields the protein CASSLSLGTGYEQYF.

The V gene is TRBV9, the J gene TRBJ1-1; a possible D gene is TRBD1 (5 bases). V shed 4 bases and J shed 4 bases, with 11 bases lying between them. Germline loops: CDR1 SGDLS, CDR2 YYNGEE. The CDR3 covers 13 residues. The CDR3 coding sequence is TGTGCCAGCAGCTCCCAAGGGGTCACTGAAGCTTTCTTT. Protein sequence: CASSSQGVTEAFF.

The CDR3 protein is CASSLSGRGNTIYF. The CDR3 nucleotides read TGTGCCAGCAGTTTATCGGGGAGAGGAAACACCATATATTTT. This rearrangement joins TRBV28 to TRBJ1-3; no firm D call. V was pared by 1 base and J by 4 bases, with 8 bases between. CDR3 length equals 14 residues. The germline gives CDR1 MDHEN, CDR2 SYDVKM.

CDR3 DNA sequence: TGTGCCAGCAGTGATGAGTGGGGGGGCCGGTATTTT. Its protein is CASSDEWGGRYF. The J gene is TRBJ2-3, the V gene TRBV2, with a tentative D call TRBD2 (7 bases). CDR3 size: 12 residues. Trimming removed 3 bases at V and 14 bases at J, with 15 bases between. CDR1 is SNHLY, CDR2 FYNNEI, per germline.

The chain joins TRBV20-1 to TRBJ1-2, with no clear D. V lost 1 base and J lost 9, with 6 bases in between. Germline V gene data show CDR1 as DFQATT and CDR2 as SNEGSKA (reference sequence). This CDR3 region has 10 residues. CDR3 sequence reads: CSARGMSYTF. CDR3 DNA sequence: TGCAGTGCTAGAGGAATGAGCTACACCTTC.